Included here is one TCR beta chain sequence, with context. Its antigen is unknown. The CDR3 runs to 13 residues. The V gene lost 4 bases and the J gene lost 10 bases, with 13 bases spanning the gap. Germline CDR1 KGHSH, CDR2 LQKENI. Depths of 1 in 200,000 to 1 in 1 million T cells were the sequencing target. Profiled with immunoSEQ multiplex PCR; TCRdb holds only in-frame clones, not every one. Found here are about 200,000 clones, roughly 77% of them singletons; the top ten hold roughly 5.9%. The entry originates in a study of cytotoxic CD8 clonotypes in ibrutinib-treated CLL. Across the whole study: Among patients, 24 responded partially and 2 completely; approximately 15 then stayed remitted and some 12 progressed after median about six years. General study results and limits: The public clonotypes identified were infrequent and showed contraction or stability on treatment. Patients showed higher baseline clonality than age-matched healthy donors, and it tracked circulating CD8+ T-cell counts.

This receptor was identified in a human donor with chronic lymphocytic leukemia. The chain recombines TRBV18 with TRBJ1-4; unclear D gene. Sequencing was performed on PBMCs, taken after 12 months of ibrutinib treatment. In nucleotides, the CDR3 is TGTGCCAGCTCACTCGGGGAAGGTGGAAAACTGTTTTTT. Residues: CASSLGEGGKLFF.